The 32 T cell receptor beta chains below all came from one sample that was sequenced in a study of Ad26.COV2.S vaccination and SARS-CoV-2 variants. Sequencing was performed with immunoSEQ multiplex PCR; in TCRdb, only in-frame clones are kept and a portion is missing. There are 400,000 to 450,000 clones in the sample; roughly 87% occur only once, and around 4.5% lies in the top ten. Sample treatment: about 20 received Ad26.COV2.S at low or high dose, single or two shots; roughly five received placebo; per-sample allocation not given. Sampling occurred on day 63 after the first vaccine or placebo injection. This specimen consisted of peripheral blood, obtained in a trial of Ad26.COV2.S vaccine versus placebo. The receptors were sampled from a person aged 18-60 years who received the Ad26.COV2.S COVID-19 vaccine or a placebo.

The CDR3 is CASSLVWEGAKNIQYF. CDR3 bases: TGTGCCAGCAGCTTGGTGTGGGAGGGCGCCAAAAACATTCAGTACTTC. The V gene is TRBV11-2, the J gene TRBJ2-4; the match to TRBD2 covers 7 bases. Germline lookup yields CDR1 SGHAT and CDR2 FQNNGV. The CDR3 length is 16 residues. Trimming removed 3 bases from V and 1 base from J; junction bases left unmatched: 6.

CDR3 sequence reads: CASGRGGSNQPQHF. The CDR3 nucleotides are TGTGCCAGCGGGCGAGGGGGCAGCAATCAGCCCCAGCATTTT. This chain connects TRBV27 to TRBJ1-5, with 7 bases fitting TRBD1. V dropped 8 bases and J dropped 1; count of bases not matched to a gene: 5. Germline lookup yields CDR1 MNHEY and CDR2 SMNVEV (reference sequence). The CDR3 spans 14 residues.

The rearrangement joins TRBV21-1 to TRBJ2-7; the table names TRBD1, a call not compared with the DNA. TRBV21-1 is an annotated pseudogene. The CDR3 length is 17 residues. The CDR3 reads CASSKACGARWSYEQYF. In nucleotides, the CDR3 is TGTGCCAGCAGCAAAGCGTGTGGGGCGCGGTGGTCCTACGAGCAGTACTTC.

The chain couples TRBV28 to TRBJ1-2, with a tentative D call TRBD1 (5 bases). Germline CDR1 reads MDHEN; CDR2 reads SYDVKM. The CDR3 is 14 amino acids. V was shortened by 3 bases and J by 7 bases, with 15 bases between the two germline ends. The CDR3: CASSFFGTAAGYTF. The CDR3 nucleotides are TGTGCCAGCAGTTTTTTTGGGACCGCGGCTGGCTACACCTTC.

The rearrangement uses TRBV11-2 and TRBJ2-7, with a possible D match to TRBD2 (7 bases). The germline V gene encodes CDR1 SGHAT and CDR2 FQNNGV. This CDR3 has 18 residues. The V gene lost 2 bases and the J gene lost 3 bases, with 23 bases spanning the gap. CDR3: CASSLISGGRGALYEQYF. The CDR3 nucleotides are TGTGCCAGCAGCTTAATTTCTGGGGGCCGGGGGGCTCTCTACGAGCAGTACTTC.

This clone has only one observation. This chain uses TRBV18 with TRBJ2-2; 9 bases line up with TRBD2. CDR3 length equals 20 residues. Unmatched junction bases numbered 19, after V lost 6 bases and J lost 2 bases. The V gene's germline CDR1 is KGHSH and CDR2 LQKENI. CDR3 nucleotide sequence: TGTGCCAGCTCCCACCGCCAGGCCGGGTCTAGCGGGGCCAACACCGGGGAGCTGTTTTTT. Translated: CASSHRQAGSSGANTGELFF.

This clone was seen more than once but under ten times. The CDR3 bases are TGTGCCATCAGGACTAGCAAAAACGAGCAGTACTTC. Amino acids: CAIRTSKNEQYF. The chain is built from TRBV10-3 and TRBJ2-7, with 7 nucleotides matching TRBD2. Germline V gene data show CDR1 as ENHRY and CDR2 as SYGVKD. This CDR3 is built from 12 residues. The ends lost 6 bases at V and 5 bases at J; junction bases unmatched: 4.

The chain combines TRBV7-9 with TRBJ2-7; possible D gene TRBD1, 6 bases. Per the germline V gene, CDR1 is SEHNR and CDR2 is FQNEAQ (reference sequence). V shed 9 bases and J shed 2 bases, with 8 bases lying between them. The CDR3 runs to 11 residues. The CDR3 is CASSGAYEQYF. The CDR3 DNA is TGTGCCAGTTCAGGGGCCTACGAGCAGTACTTC.

The V gene is TRBV5-1, the J gene TRBJ2-1; tentative D call: TRBD2 (6 bases). The CDR3 is 12 amino acids. Germline values: CDR1 SGHRS, CDR2 YFSETQ. Trimming took off 2 bases at V and 13 bases at J, with 13 bases between the two ends. CDR3 region: CASSLSLAKQFF. The CDR3 DNA reads TGCGCCAGCAGCTTATCTCTAGCGAAACAGTTCTTC.

CDR3 DNA: TGTGCCAGCAGCTTGGAACAAAATACGCAGTATTTT. This translates into CASSLEQNTQYF. The rearrangement links TRBV5-4 to TRBJ2-3; D unresolved. V was shortened by 0 bases and J by 7 bases, with 6 bases between the two germline ends. The length of the CDR3 is 12 residues. From germline, CDR1 is SGHNT and CDR2 YYREEE (reference sequence).

The chain is built from TRBV27 and TRBJ2-3, with unresolved D. CDR1 and CDR2 (germline): MNHEY, SMNVEV (reference sequence). The CDR3 totals 10 residues. Trimming removed 10 bases at V and 14 bases at J, with 16 bases between. The CDR3 region is CATHRDPSYF. CDR3 bases: TGTGCCACGCACCGAGACCCGTCGTATTTT.

This chain links TRBV5-4 with TRBJ2-2; a possible D gene is TRBD1 (5 bases). The CDR3 contains 14 residues. The germline V gene has CDR1 SGHNT and CDR2 YYREEE (reference sequence). V was pared by 3 bases and J by 2 bases, with 8 bases between. The CDR3 here is CASSSGPNTGELFF. CDR3 DNA: TGTGCCAGCAGCTCAGGGCCTAACACCGGGGAGCTGTTTTTT.

The chain is built from TRBV28 and TRBJ1-2, with TRBD1 as a possible D gene (6 bases). Looked up from germline, CDR1 is MDHEN and CDR2 is SYDVKM. There are 13 residues in the CDR3. V was shortened by 3 bases and J by 4 bases, with 9 bases between the two germline ends. CDR3 sequence (DNA): TGTGCCAGCAGTTTTGCAGGGGCCTATGGCTACACCTTC. Translating gives CASSFAGAYGYTF.

The rearrangement joins TRBV7-9 to TRBJ2-5, with D perhaps TRBD1 (6 bases). The germline V gene has CDR1 SEHNR and CDR2 FQNEAQ (reference sequence). V shed 2 bases and J shed 1 base, with 11 bases lying between them. The CDR3 has 15 residues. The CDR3 sequence is CASSLTGNSQETQYF. The CDR3 DNA follows: TGTGCCAGCAGCTTAACAGGGAATTCCCAAGAGACCCAGTACTTC. The variable domain in full, with the rest retrieved from reference TRBV7-9 and TRBJ2-5, is DTGVSQNPRHKITKRGQNVTFRCDPISEHNRLYWYRQTLGQGPEFLTYFQNEAQLEKSRLLSDRFSAERPKGSFSTLEIQRTEQGDSAMYLCASSLTGNSQETQYFGPGTRLLVL.

This chain links TRBV6-4 with TRBJ2-3, with TRBD2 identical over 7 bases. V gave up 2 bases and J gave up 4 bases; unmatched junction bases: 3. This CDR3 spans 14 amino acids. Germline lookup yields CDR1 MRHNA and CDR2 SNTAGT. For the CDR3, the DNA is TGTGCCAGCAGTGACCGTGGGAGGGCAGATACGCAGTATTTT. It yields the protein CASSDRGRADTQYF.

This clone was seen just once. This chain uses TRBV4-3 with TRBJ2-7, with 7 bases that match TRBD2. The V gene end was trimmed by 0 bases and the J gene end by 2 bases; junction bases not matched to a gene: 4. The CDR3 totals 15 residues. Germline V gene sequence: CDR1 LGHNA, CDR2 YSLEER. The CDR3 loop reads CASSQDTLATYEQYF. The CDR3 DNA follows: TGCGCCAGCAGCCAAGATACACTAGCGACCTACGAGCAGTACTTC.

This rearrangement joins TRBV7-9 to TRBJ2-3, with D perhaps matching TRBD2 (6 bases). This CDR3 region has 15 residues. The V gene's germline CDR1 is SEHNR and CDR2 FQNEAQ (reference sequence). V dropped 2 bases and J dropped 3 bases, with 12 bases sitting between them. The CDR3 reads CASSLYLAQTDTQYF. The CDR3 DNA follows: TGTGCCAGCAGCTTATATCTAGCGCAGACAGATACGCAGTATTTT.

The genes are TRBV7-6 and TRBJ1-1; D is unresolved. Trimming removed 4 bases from V and 0 bases from J, with 6 bases in between. CDR3 size: 13 residues. Per the germline V gene, CDR1 is SGHVS and CDR2 is FNYEAQ. The CDR3 spells CASSSDVNTEAFF. The CDR3 DNA sequence: TGTGCCAGCAGCTCGGACGTGAACACTGAAGCTTTCTTT.

The chain combines TRBV6-4 with TRBJ2-5; 9 bases map to TRBD2. After removal of 1 base from V and 5 bases from J, the junction contained 5 bases not matched to a gene. This CDR3 is 15 amino acids long. Looked up from germline, CDR1 is MRHNA and CDR2 is SNTAGT. The CDR3 region is CASSDFAGGKETQYF. CDR3 DNA: TGTGCCAGCAGTGACTTTGCGGGAGGGAAGGAGACCCAGTACTTC.

The V and J genes are TRBV18 and TRBJ2-1; the match to TRBD2 covers 10 bases. Trimming took 3 bases from V and 10 from J; bases not matched to a gene: 6. The CDR3 length is 14 residues. Germline V gene sequence: CDR1 KGHSH, CDR2 LQKENI. The CDR3 nucleotides read TGTGCCAGCTCACCTCAGCGGGAGGGCCACGAGCAGTTCTTC. Its translation: CASSPQREGHEQFF.

The CDR3 is CASSLEVGTVNTEAFF. CDR3 DNA sequence: TGCGCCAGCAGCTTGGAAGTTGGGACAGTGAACACTGAAGCTTTCTTT. The chain employs TRBV5-1 and TRBJ1-1, with 7 nucleotides matching TRBD1. V shed 0 bases and J 0 bases; nucleotides not matched to a gene: 5. The CDR3 runs 16 residues. Germline V gives CDR1 SGHRS, CDR2 YFSETQ.

The chain joins TRBV5-4 to TRBJ2-7; no clear D gene. This CDR3 region has 14 residues. Germline CDR1 and CDR2: SGHNT and YYREEE (reference sequence). The V and J ends lost 1 base and 6 bases respectively, with 14 bases between them. DNA for the CDR3: TGTGCCAGCAGCTTGTTGTCAGCAGGCTCCGAGCAGTACTTC. This gives the protein CASSLLSAGSEQYF.

This clone was seen just once. The gene calls are TRBV10-1 and TRBJ2-3; TRBD2 aligns across 7 bases. Germline CDR1 WNHNN, CDR2 SYGVQD (reference sequence). CDR3 size: 18 residues. V was clipped by 6 bases and J by 1 base; unmatched bases: 16. CDR3 sequence reads: CASRVRRELAVGTDTQYF. CDR3 sequence (DNA): TGCGCCAGCAGGGTGAGGCGGGAGTTGGCGGTGGGCACAGATACGCAGTATTTT.

The rearrangement joins TRBV24-1 to TRBJ1-5; no reliable D call. CDR1 and CDR2 (germline): KGHDR, SFDVKD. The CDR3 sequence is 12 residues long. The V and J ends lost 4 bases and 4 bases respectively, with 4 bases between them. CDR3 region: CATSDANQPQHF. The CDR3 DNA reads as TGTGCCACCAGTGACGCAAATCAGCCCCAGCATTTT.

The V gene is TRBV7-3, the J gene TRBJ2-7; TRBD1 aligns across 7 bases. CDR3 length equals 13 residues. With V trimmed by 5 bases and J by 5 bases, 6 bases remained unmatched. Germline CDR1 SGHTA, CDR2 FQGTGA. The CDR3 is CASSPDRDHEQYF. The CDR3, as DNA: TGTGCCAGCAGCCCCGACAGGGACCACGAGCAGTACTTC.

This clone was detected a few times. The chain is built from TRBV28 and TRBJ2-3; 7 bases match TRBD2. V shed 3 bases, J shed 0 bases, and the junction held 3 bases outside the gene matches. The CDR3 extends over 15 amino acids. Germline CDR1 MDHEN, CDR2 SYDVKM. In DNA form, the CDR3 reads TGTGCCAGCAGTTTTACTAGCGCCAGCACAGATACGCAGTATTTT. Translating it yields CASSFTSASTDTQYF.

This chain uses TRBV23-1 with TRBJ1-6; the D is unclear. TRBV23-1 carries the ORF label, with uncertain function. V was clipped by 2 bases and J by 9 bases, with 26 bases between them. The length of the CDR3 is 19 residues. CDR3 in DNA: TGCGCCAGCAGTCAACAGCGGAGACTCATCTATCACCCTACTTCACCCCTCCACTTT. This translates into CASSQQRRLIYHPTSPLHF.

This sequence joins TRBV5-1 and TRBJ1-3; TRBD1 aligns across 9 bases. This CDR3 has 17 residues. The V gene's germline CDR1 is SGHRS and CDR2 YFSETQ. V shed 2 bases, J shed 4 bases, and the junction held 10 bases outside the gene matches. This chain's CDR3 is CASSFSGTGTLGNTIYF. The CDR3, as DNA: TGCGCCAGCAGCTTTTCCGGGACAGGGACTTTAGGAAACACCATATATTTT.

This clone was seen just once. The rearrangement links TRBV6-5 to TRBJ1-4, with D unresolved. Trimming shortened V by 2 bases and J by 0 bases, and 7 bases separated the two germline ends. CDR1 is MNHEY, CDR2 SVGAGI, per germline. The CDR3 length is 15 residues. The CDR3 DNA reads TGTGCCAGCAGTTACAGGAAGGCAACTAATGAAAAACTGTTTTTT. This translates into CASSYRKATNEKLFF.

The chain links TRBV19 to TRBJ2-1, with 9 nucleotides matching TRBD1. The V segment lost 4 bases and the J segment 4 bases; nucleotides outside the gene matches: 11. Germline CDR1 LNHDA, CDR2 SQIVND (reference sequence). CDR3 length equals 17 residues. CDR3 nucleotides: TGTGCCAGTAGTAGAACTTCCGGGACAGGGAGATACAATGAGCAGTTCTTC. This encodes CASSRTSGTGRYNEQFF.

The rearrangement joins TRBV2 to TRBJ2-3; TRBD2 matches 11 bases. Germline values: CDR1 SNHLY, CDR2 FYNNEI. This CDR3 has 14 residues. J lost 5 bases, V lost 7 bases, and 5 bases had no gene match. CDR3 region: CASKRLAGGDTQYF. In DNA, the CDR3 is TGTGCCAGCAAGAGGCTAGCGGGAGGAGATACGCAGTATTTT.

The V and J genes are TRBV28 and TRBJ2-7, with a tentative D call TRBD2 (6 bases). The germline V and J ends were trimmed by 3 bases and 6 bases, with 12 bases remaining between them. The CDR3 length is 13 residues. Germline V gives CDR1 MDHEN, CDR2 SYDVKM. The CDR3 sequence: CASSLKGAGEQYF. The DNA for the CDR3 is TGTGCCAGCAGTTTGAAAGGAGCGGGCGAGCAGTACTTC.